This T cell receptor beta chain was retrieved from a study of T cells after yellow fever vaccination. TCRdb reprocessed the 5' RACE reads via MiXCR and lists one record per CDR3 protein. In the table there are 500,000 to 650,000 distinct CDR3 sequences, 10% to 15% of which are singletons. As to this clonotype: Antigen specificity is unknown.

CDR3 length: 15 residues. Germline CDR1 reads LGHNA; CDR2 reads YNFKEQ. Trimming removed 3 bases from V and 2 bases from J, with 13 bases in between. Study results and caveats: Sorted repertoires could include abundant contaminating clonotypes from bulk cells.

The sequence came from a man younger than 45 who received the YFV17D yellow fever vaccine. The source material was PBMCs, sampled on the day of the yellow fever booster vaccination. This chain uses TRBV4-2 with TRBJ2-5, with D possibly being TRBD2 (6 bases). CDR3 bases: TGTGCCAGCAGCCACTTCCTGGCGGGACAAGAGACCCAGTACTTC. Protein: CASSHFLAGQETQYF.